These T cell receptor beta chains were read from a single sample in a study of T cell responses to AZD1222 COVID-19 vaccine. The method was immunoSEQ multiplex PCR; TCRdb's version includes in-frame clones alone and lacks a portion of them. The sample comprises about 93,000 clones, just under 90% of which are singletons, and 2.8% rests with the top ten. Sequencing used peripheral blood, obtained on day 0 of MenACWY control vaccination. The receptors come from an adult in good health. The CDR3 runs from the conserved cysteine through the conserved F or W. The D gene is left open where the match is weak. Where a row states a size, it is once, few, many or the class of an expanded clone; other rows omit it.

clone_size,v_call,d_call,j_call,cdr3_nt,cdr3_aa
.,TRBV2,.,TRBJ1-5,TGTGCCAGCAGTCCTTCTGACGTATCCCAGCATTTT,CASSPSDVSQHF
.,TRBV30,.,TRBJ1-4,TGTGCCTGGGGAACCCCAGGGGCCTTTAATGAAAAACTGTTTTTT,CAWGTPGAFNEKLFF
.,TRBV12-3/TRBV12-4,TRBD1,TRBJ1-1,TGTGCCAGCAGGGGACAGGGGGTTTCTGAAGCTTTCTTT,CASRGQGVSEAFF
.,TRBV19,.,TRBJ2-2,TGTGCCAGTAGTATAGAAGGGGGGTATAGCACCGGGGAGCTGTTTTTT,CASSIEGGYSTGELFF
.,TRBV6-4,TRBD2,TRBJ2-1,TGTGCCAGCAGTCGCAGCGGGGGGACGATCAATGAGCAGTTCTTC,CASSRSGGTINEQFF
.,TRBV5-1,TRBD1,TRBJ1-1,TGCGCCAGCAGCTCGCTCCAGGGGGCTCGCACTGAAGCTTTCTTT,CASSSLQGARTEAFF
.,TRBV7-2,TRBD2,TRBJ2-3,TGTGCCAGCAGCTTAGCTAGCGGGGGGGGTCTTGCAGATACGCAGTATTTT,CASSLASGGGLADTQYF
.,TRBV11-2,.,TRBJ2-7,TGTGCCAGCAGCTTAAATGAGGGGGGGCTTAGGGGCCAGTACTTC,CASSLNEGGLRGQYF
.,TRBV6-5,TRBD1,TRBJ2-7,TGTGCCAGCAGTTTTGGACAGGGTGGGTACGAGCAGTACTTC,CASSFGQGGYEQYF
.,TRBV5-1,.,TRBJ2-2,TGCGCCAGCAGACCCCCAGGGTCCACCGGGGAGCTGTTTTTT,CASRPPGSTGELFF
.,TRBV5-1,.,TRBJ1-1,TGCGCCAGCAGCTTGAGGGGTATGAACACTGAAGCTTTCTTT,CASSLRGMNTEAFF
.,TRBV28,.,TRBJ1-4,TGTGCCAGCAGTTTCGGAGAGCTCACAACTAATGAAAAACTGTTTTTT,CASSFGELTTNEKLFF
.,TRBV6-6,.,TRBJ1-1,TGTGCCAGCAGTTATGGGACACAAAACACTGAAGCTTTCTTT,CASSYGTQNTEAFF
.,TRBV18,.,TRBJ1-2,TGTGCCAGCTCACCCCAGAGGGAGGACTATGGCTACACCTTC,CASSPQREDYGYTF
.,TRBV2,.,TRBJ1-5,TGTGCCAGCAGGGTACAGGGAGAGGGCAATCAGCCCCAGCATTTT,CASRVQGEGNQPQHF
.,TRBV2,TRBD1,TRBJ1-6,TGTGCCAGCAGGGAGGGACAGGCTCTAAATTCACCCCTCCACTTT,CASREGQALNSPLHF
.,TRBV6-1,.,TRBJ2-2,TGTGCCAGCAGTGAAGGAGAACTGAGGACCGGGGAGCTGTTTTTT,CASSEGELRTGELFF
.,TRBV19,TRBD1,TRBJ1-5,TGTGCCAGTAGTCCGACAGGGTTTCAGCCCCAGCATTTT,CASSPTGFQPQHF
once,TRBV29-1,.,TRBJ2-1,TGCAGCGTAGAAACCGGCGGAGACTCCTACAATGAGCAGTTCTTC,CSVETGGDSYNEQFF
.,TRBV19,TRBD1,TRBJ2-5,TGTGCCAGTAGGGGGACAGGGCGGGGAGAGACCCAGTACTTC,CASRGTGRGETQYF
.,TRBV7-3,.,TRBJ1-1,TGTGCCAGCAGACGAAGATGGACTCCATCTCCTAACACTGAAGCTTTCTTT,CASRRRWTPSPNTEAFF
once,TRBV10-1,.,TRBJ2-2,TGCGCCAGCAGTGAGTCCCCTACCGGGGAGCTGTTTTTT,CASSESPTGELFF
.,TRBV12-3/TRBV12-4,.,TRBJ2-7,TGTGCCAGCAGCACCGCCTACGAGCAGTACTTC,CASSTAYEQYF
.,TRBV4-2,TRBD2,TRBJ2-7,TGTGCCAGCAGCCAAGTAACGACCGGTAGCGGGGGCTACGAGCAGTACTTC,CASSQVTTGSGGYEQYF
.,TRBV24-1,TRBD1,TRBJ1-1,TGTGCCACCAGTGACGCGACAGGGGGGTCGGAGAACACTGAAGCTTTCTTT,CATSDATGGSENTEAFF
.,TRBV4-1,.,TRBJ2-2,TGCGCCAGCAGCCAAGATGCGGGCACCGGGGAGCTGTTTTTT,CASSQDAGTGELFF